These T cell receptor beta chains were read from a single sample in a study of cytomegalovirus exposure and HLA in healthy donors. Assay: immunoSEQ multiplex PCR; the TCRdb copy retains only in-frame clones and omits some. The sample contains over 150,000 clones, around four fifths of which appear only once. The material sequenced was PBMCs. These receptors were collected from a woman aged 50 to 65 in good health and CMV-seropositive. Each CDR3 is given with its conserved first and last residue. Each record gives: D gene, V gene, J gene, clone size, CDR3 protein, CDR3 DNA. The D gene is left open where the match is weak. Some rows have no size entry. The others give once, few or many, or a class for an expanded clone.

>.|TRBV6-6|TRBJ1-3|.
CASSPVDSGNTIYF
TGTGCCAGCAGCCCAGTTGACTCTGGAAACACCATATATTTT
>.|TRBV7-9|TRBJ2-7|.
CASSLAGGVYEQYF
TGTGCCAGCAGCTTAGCGGGGGGAGTTTACGAGCAGTACTTC
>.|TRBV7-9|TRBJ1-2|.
CASSLADWNGYTF
TGTGCCAGCAGCTTAGCCGACTGGAATGGCTACACCTTC
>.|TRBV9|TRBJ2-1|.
CASSVDGLSEQFF
TGTGCCAGCAGCGTAGACGGACTTAGTGAGCAGTTCTTC
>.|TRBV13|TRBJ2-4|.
CASSLGGGKNIQYF
TGTGCCAGCAGCTTAGGAGGGGGCAAAAACATTCAGTACTTC
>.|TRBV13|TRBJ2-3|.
CASSLGRGRSQRGDTQYF
TGTGCCAGCAGCTTAGGCCGAGGCAGGTCTCAAAGAGGGGATACGCAGTATTTT
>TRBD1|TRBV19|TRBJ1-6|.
CASSDRANSPLHF
TGTGCCAGCAGTGACAGGGCGAATTCACCCCTCCACTTT
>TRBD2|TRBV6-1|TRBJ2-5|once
CASSAPTSGEETQYF
TGTGCCAGCAGTGCCCCGACTAGCGGAGAAGAGACCCAGTACTTC
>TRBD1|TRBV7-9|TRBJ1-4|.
CASSPGTGNEKLFF
TGTGCCAGCAGCCCCGGGACAGGGAACGAAAAACTGTTTTTT
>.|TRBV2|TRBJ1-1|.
CASSERSLPNTEAFF
TGTGCCAGCAGTGAAAGGAGTCTTCCGAACACTGAAGCTTTCTTT
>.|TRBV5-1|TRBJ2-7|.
CASSLVQGLSYEQYF
TGCGCCAGCAGCTTGGTCCAGGGCCTATCCTACGAGCAGTACTTC
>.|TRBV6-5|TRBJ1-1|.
CASNPRGNTEAFF
TGTGCCAGCAACCCGCGAGGGAACACTGAAGCTTTCTTT
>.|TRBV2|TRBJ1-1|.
CASFQAPNTEAFF
TGTGCCAGTTTTCAAGCCCCGAACACTGAAGCTTTCTTT
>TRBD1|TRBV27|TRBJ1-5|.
CASSPLQGNQPQHF
TGTGCCAGCAGTCCTTTACAGGGGAATCAGCCCCAGCATTTT
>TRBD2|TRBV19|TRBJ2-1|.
CASSISHGGGAGNEQFF
TGTGCCAGTAGTATTAGTCACGGCGGGGGGGCGGGGAATGAGCAGTTCTTC
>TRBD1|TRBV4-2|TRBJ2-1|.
CASSQLGTGWHEQFF
TGTGCCAGCAGCCAACTCGGGACAGGTTGGCATGAGCAGTTCTTC
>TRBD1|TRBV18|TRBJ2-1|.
CASSPGDRGVNEQFF
TGTGCCAGCTCACCAGGGGACAGGGGCGTCAATGAGCAGTTCTTC
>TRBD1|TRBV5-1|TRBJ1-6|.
CASSLEGAENSPLHF
TGCGCCAGCAGCTTGGAGGGGGCTGAAAATTCACCCCTCCACTTT
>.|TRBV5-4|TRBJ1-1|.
CASSLGAANTEAFF
TGTGCCAGCAGCTTGGGGGCAGCGAACACTGAAGCTTTCTTT
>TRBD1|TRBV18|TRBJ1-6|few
CASSPSGQGLVNSPLHF
TGTGCCAGCTCACCTTCGGGACAGGGGCTTGTTAATTCACCCCTCCACTTT
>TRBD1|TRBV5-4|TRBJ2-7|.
CASSLGTGGFDEQYF
TGTGCCAGCAGCTTGGGGACAGGGGGGTTTGACGAGCAGTACTTC
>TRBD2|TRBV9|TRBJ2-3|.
CASTRAGGPSDTQYF
TGTGCCAGCACCCGGGCGGGGGGGCCGTCAGATACGCAGTATTTT
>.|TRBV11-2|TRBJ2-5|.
CASSLLLQAQETQYF
TGTGCCAGCAGCTTATTGTTGCAGGCCCAAGAGACCCAGTACTTC
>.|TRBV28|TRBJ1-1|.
CASSLPRGGEAFF
TGTGCCAGCAGTTTACCTCGGGGGGGTGAAGCTTTCTTT
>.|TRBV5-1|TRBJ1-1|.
CASSSGRGSVMNTEAFF
TGCGCCAGCAGCTCCGGGAGGGGCAGCGTAATGAACACTGAAGCTTTCTTT
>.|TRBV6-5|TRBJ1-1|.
CASSYLGDTEAFF
TGTGCCAGCAGTTATCTTGGAGACACTGAAGCTTTCTTT
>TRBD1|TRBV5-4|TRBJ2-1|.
CASSLDRGSKQFF
TGTGCCAGCAGCTTAGACAGGGGAAGTAAGCAGTTCTTC
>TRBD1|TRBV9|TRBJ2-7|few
CASSVGGTGAPYEQYF
TGTGCCAGCAGCGTAGGGGGGACAGGGGCTCCCTACGAGCAGTACTTC
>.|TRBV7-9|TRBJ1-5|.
CASSNGGSNQPQHF
TGTGCCAGCAGCAATGGGGGGAGCAATCAGCCCCAGCATTTT
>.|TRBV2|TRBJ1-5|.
CASRRDRDNMWPQHF
TGTGCCAGCAGGAGAGATCGGGACAACATGTGGCCCCAGCATTTT
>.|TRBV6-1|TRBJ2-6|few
CASNSGANVLTF
TGTGCCAGTAATTCTGGGGCCAACGTCCTGACTTTC
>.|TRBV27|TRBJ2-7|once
CASSLSNGGTYEQYF
TGTGCCAGCAGTTTATCGAATGGCGGGACCTACGAGCAGTACTTC
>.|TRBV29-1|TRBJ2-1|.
CSTYDTNNEQFF
TGCAGCACTTACGACACAAACAATGAGCAGTTCTTC
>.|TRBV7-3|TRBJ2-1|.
CASSLSTGHNYNEQFF
TGTGCCAGCAGCTTAAGTACAGGACACAACTACAATGAGCAGTTCTTC